Listed here are 20 T cell receptor beta chains from one sample, sequenced in a study of T cells expressing NK-cell markers. With the 5' RACE reads reprocessed, TCRdb shows one record per CDR3 protein and no DNA. Its clone listing holds about 380,000 distinct CDR3 sequences. The sample consisted of blood T cells: a sorted CD56 or NKG2C T cell subset, CD4+ or CD8+ T cells, or bulk PBMC T cells (not recorded which). The source is a man aged 18-69 years in good health.

This chain links TRBV11-2 with TRBJ2-1; TCRdb reports TRBD2, a call that lacks DNA to check it against. CDR1 is SGHAT, CDR2 FQNNGV, per germline. This CDR3 comprises 14 residues. The CDR3 loop reads CASSLFEGGTEQFF. The full variable domain, rest sourced from reference TRBV11-2 and TRBJ2-1, is EAGVAQSPRYKIIEKRQSVAFWCNPISGHATLYWYQQILGQGPKLLIQFQNNGVVDDSQLPKDRFSAERLKGVDSTLKIQPAKLEDSAVYLCASSLFEGGTEQFFGPGTRLTVL.

This sequence joins TRBV28 and TRBJ1-2; TCRdb returns TRBD1, unconfirmable since there is no DNA. The CDR3 covers 13 residues. Germline-derived CDR1 and CDR2 are MDHEN and SYDVKM. Here the CDR3 reads CASSPYDREGYTF.

The chain joins TRBV20-1 to TRBJ2-7; TCRdb's D call of TRBD1 is untestable without DNA. CDR3 size: 18 residues. Germline V lookup: CDR1 DFQATT, CDR2 SNEGSKA (reference sequence). This CDR3 reads CSAPGGPTSPTGTYEQYF.

The rearrangement uses TRBV20-1 and TRBJ1-1. The CDR3 contains 16 residues. Germline CDR1 and CDR2: DFQATT and SNEGSKA (reference sequence). The CDR3 region is CSARRLSRPKGTEAFF.

V is TRBV28 and J is TRBJ2-2; TCRdb indicates TRBD2, and absent DNA this call remains unverified. The V gene's germline CDR1 is MDHEN and CDR2 SYDVKM. This CDR3 has 15 residues. The CDR3 loop is CAVKEGYGGTGELFF.

The V gene is TRBV10-3, the J gene TRBJ2-3; TCRdb calls TRBD1, which cannot be checked without DNA. CDR1 ENHRY and CDR2 SYGVKD come from the germline V gene. The CDR3 consists of 14 residues. The CDR3 region is CAIQRGIVTDTQYF.

The chain has TRBV29-1 and TRBJ2-1; TCRdb reports TRBD2, a call that lacks DNA to check it against. Germline V gene sequence: CDR1 SQVTM, CDR2 ANQGSEA. The CDR3 length is 16 residues. The CDR3 protein is CSVLTSGGHSYNEQFF.

V and J are TRBV23-1 and TRBJ1-4; TCRdb returns TRBD1, unconfirmable since there is no DNA. TRBV23-1 is classed as an ORF, of uncertain function. CDR3 length equals 16 residues. The CDR3 loop reads CASSRGLPNINEKLFF.

The rearrangement uses TRBV6-5 and TRBJ2-7; TCRdb's assignment of TRBD1 cannot be checked, as there is no DNA. CDR1 MNHEY and CDR2 SVGAGI come from the germline V gene. The CDR3 is 15 residues long. The CDR3 loop is CASSYYRQGIGEQYF.

V gene TRBV20-1 combines with J gene TRBJ1-2; TCRdb reports TRBD1, a call that lacks DNA to check it against. This CDR3 has 12 amino acids. Germline V gives CDR1 DFQATT, CDR2 SNEGSKA (reference sequence). CDR3 in amino acids: CSALDRGIGYTF.

The chain uses TRBV28 and TRBJ2-3; the D gene TCRdb calls, TRBD1, cannot be checked with no DNA. The CDR3 length is 16 residues. Per the germline V gene, CDR1 is MDHEN and CDR2 is SYDVKM. The CDR3 here is CASSLAYGLDRGTQYF.

The chain combines TRBV3-1 with TRBJ2-7. CDR1 LGHDT and CDR2 YNNKEL come from the germline V gene (reference sequence). CDR3 length: 13 residues. CDR3 amino acids: CASSQSISKEQYF.

V is TRBV7-2 and J is TRBJ2-4; checking the TCRdb D call of TRBD2 is not possible without DNA. The CDR3 sequence is 14 residues long. Germline values: CDR1 SGHTA, CDR2 FQGNSA. The CDR3 spells CASSLVPRGDIQYF.

The chain links TRBV11-3 to TRBJ2-3; TCRdb calls TRBD1, which cannot be checked without DNA. The CDR3 consists of 15 residues. CDR1 is SGHNT and CDR2 is YENEEA in the germline V gene. CDR3 in amino acids: CASSLSPGATDTQYF.

This rearrangement joins TRBV24-1 to TRBJ2-3; the TCRdb D gene call, TRBD1, has no DNA to confirm it. Germline CDR1 KGHDR, CDR2 SFDVKD. The CDR3 has 15 residues. This chain's CDR3 is CATSDATGVPDTQYF.

The rearrangement joins TRBV14 to TRBJ2-5; absent DNA, TCRdb's TRBD1 call cannot be checked. Germline CDR1 and CDR2: SGHDN and FVKESK. The CDR3 runs 16 residues. The CDR3 protein is CASSPQRGQRSETQYF.

This chain links TRBV6-1 with TRBJ2-1; the TCRdb D gene call, TRBD2, has no DNA to confirm it. Germline assignment: CDR1 MNHNS and CDR2 SASEGT. This CDR3 spans 16 amino acids. This CDR3 reads CASSREAGGRYNEQFF.

The V call is TRBV14, the J call TRBJ1-6; TCRdb's assignment of TRBD1 cannot be checked, as there is no DNA. The CDR3 covers 14 residues. CDR1 and CDR2 (germline): SGHDN, FVKESK. CDR3 protein: CASSQVTGVSPLHF. The whole variable domain, filled in from reference TRBV14 and TRBJ1-6, reads EAGVTQFPSHSVIEKGQTVTLRCDPISGHDNLYWYRRVMGKEIKFLLHFVKESKQDESGMPNNRFLAERTGGTYSTLKVQPAELEDSGVYFCASSQVTGVSPLHFGNGTRLTVT.

The rearrangement links TRBV12-3 or TRBV12-4 to TRBJ1-5. This CDR3 comprises 13 residues. The CDR3 protein is CASSLTVYEPQHF.

V gene TRBV24-1 combines with J gene TRBJ2-2; there is no DNA to check the TCRdb D call of TRBD1. This CDR3 region has 15 residues. Germline V CDR1 and CDR2: KGHDR, SFDVKD. CDR3 residues: CATSDSTGLTGELFF.